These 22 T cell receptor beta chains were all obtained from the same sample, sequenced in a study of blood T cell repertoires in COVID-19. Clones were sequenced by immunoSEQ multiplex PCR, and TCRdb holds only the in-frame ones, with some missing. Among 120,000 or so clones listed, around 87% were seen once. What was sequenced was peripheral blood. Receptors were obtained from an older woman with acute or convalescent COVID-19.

CDR3 bases: TGTGCCAGTAGTGCGGGAGAGACCCAGTACTTC. Its translation: CASSAGETQYF. V is TRBV19 and J is TRBJ2-5, with D tentatively TRBD2 (5 bases). V dropped 5 bases and J dropped 4 bases, with 5 bases sitting between them. This CDR3 is built from 11 residues. Germline loops: CDR1 LNHDA, CDR2 SQIVND (reference sequence).

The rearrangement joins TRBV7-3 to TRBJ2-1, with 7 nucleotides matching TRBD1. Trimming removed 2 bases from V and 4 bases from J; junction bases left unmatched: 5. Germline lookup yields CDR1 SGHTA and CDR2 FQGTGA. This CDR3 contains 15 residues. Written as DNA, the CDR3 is TGTGCCAGCAGCTTATTTCAGGGGGTGTACAATGAGCAGTTCTTC. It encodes CASSLFQGVYNEQFF.

This chain's CDR3 is CASSHRVGSTEAFF. The CDR3 bases are TGTGCCAGCAGTCACAGGGTTGGTAGCACTGAAGCTTTCTTT. The chain recombines TRBV6-5 with TRBJ1-1, with a possible D match to TRBD1 (6 bases). The CDR3 spans 14 residues. Looked up from germline, CDR1 is MNHEY and CDR2 is SVGAGI. V lost 5 bases and J lost 4, with 14 bases in between.

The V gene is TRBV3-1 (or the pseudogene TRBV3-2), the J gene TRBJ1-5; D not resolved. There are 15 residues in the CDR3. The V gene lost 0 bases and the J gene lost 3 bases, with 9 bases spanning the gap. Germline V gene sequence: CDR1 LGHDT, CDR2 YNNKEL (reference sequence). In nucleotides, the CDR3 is TGTGCCAGCAGCCAAGAGCGACACCCCAATCAGCCCCAGCATTTT. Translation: CASSQERHPNQPQHF.

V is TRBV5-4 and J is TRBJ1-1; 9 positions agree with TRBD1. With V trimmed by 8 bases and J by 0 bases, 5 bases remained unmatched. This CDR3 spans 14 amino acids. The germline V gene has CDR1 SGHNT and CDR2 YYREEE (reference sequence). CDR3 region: CASYRDRVNTEAFF. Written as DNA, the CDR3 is TGTGCCAGTTACCGGGACAGGGTGAACACTGAAGCTTTCTTT.

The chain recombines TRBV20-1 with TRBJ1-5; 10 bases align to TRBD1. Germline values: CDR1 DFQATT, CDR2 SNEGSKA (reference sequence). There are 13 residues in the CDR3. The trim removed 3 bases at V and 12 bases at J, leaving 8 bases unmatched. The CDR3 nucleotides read TGCAGTGCTAGTGACAGGGGGCGGGATGACCAGCATTTT. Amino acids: CSASDRGRDDQHF.

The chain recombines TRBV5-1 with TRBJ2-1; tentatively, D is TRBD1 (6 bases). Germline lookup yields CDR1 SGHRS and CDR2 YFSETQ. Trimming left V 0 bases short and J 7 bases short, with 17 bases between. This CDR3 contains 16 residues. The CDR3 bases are TGCGCCAGCAGCTTGGACGGGACACCCGGAGGTAATGAGCAGTTCTTC. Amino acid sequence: CASSLDGTPGGNEQFF.

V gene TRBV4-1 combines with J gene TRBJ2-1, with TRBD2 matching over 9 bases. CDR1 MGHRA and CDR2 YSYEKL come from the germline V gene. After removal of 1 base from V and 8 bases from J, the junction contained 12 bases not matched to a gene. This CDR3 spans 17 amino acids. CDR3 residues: CASSQGPGLAFRDEQFF. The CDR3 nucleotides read TGCGCCAGCAGCCAAGGACCGGGACTAGCTTTTCGGGATGAGCAGTTCTTC.

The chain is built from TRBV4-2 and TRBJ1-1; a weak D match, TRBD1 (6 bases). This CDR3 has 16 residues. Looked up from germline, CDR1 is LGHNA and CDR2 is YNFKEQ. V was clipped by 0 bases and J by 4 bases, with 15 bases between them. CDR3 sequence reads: CASSQEGGGSGTEAFF. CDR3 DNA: TGTGCCAGCAGCCAAGAGGGTGGGGGCAGCGGCACTGAAGCTTTCTTT.

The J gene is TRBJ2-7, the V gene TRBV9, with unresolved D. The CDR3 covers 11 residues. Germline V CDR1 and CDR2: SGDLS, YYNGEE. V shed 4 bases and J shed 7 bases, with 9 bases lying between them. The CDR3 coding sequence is TGTGCCAGCAGCCACGAGGAAGAGCAGTACTTC. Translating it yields CASSHEEEQYF.

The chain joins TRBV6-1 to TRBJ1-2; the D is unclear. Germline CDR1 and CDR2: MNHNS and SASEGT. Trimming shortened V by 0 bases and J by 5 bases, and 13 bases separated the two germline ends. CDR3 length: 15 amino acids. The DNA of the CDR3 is TGTGCCAGCAGTGAAGCGTTTGCCCAGAGGTATGGCTACACCTTC. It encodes CASSEAFAQRYGYTF.

The CDR3 bases are TGTGCCACCAGTGTGACTAGCGGGAGGGTAACAGATACGCAGTATTTT. This gives the protein CATSVTSGRVTDTQYF. The chain combines TRBV24-1 with TRBJ2-3, with 14 bases that match TRBD2. The CDR3 covers 16 residues. Germline V gene sequence: CDR1 KGHDR, CDR2 SFDVKD. Trimming at V came to 5 bases and at J to 3 bases, leaving 3 bases not matched to a gene.

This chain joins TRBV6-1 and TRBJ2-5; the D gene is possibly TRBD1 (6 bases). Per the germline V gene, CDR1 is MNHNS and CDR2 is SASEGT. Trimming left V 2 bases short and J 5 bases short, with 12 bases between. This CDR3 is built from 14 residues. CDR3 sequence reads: CASSEQGLGETQYF. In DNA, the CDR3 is TGTGCCAGCAGTGAACAGGGGCTTGGGGAGACCCAGTACTTC.

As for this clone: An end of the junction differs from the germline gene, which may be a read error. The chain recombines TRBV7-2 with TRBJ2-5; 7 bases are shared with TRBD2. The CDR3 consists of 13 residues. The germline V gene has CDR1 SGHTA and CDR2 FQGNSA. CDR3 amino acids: CASSLAAQETQYF. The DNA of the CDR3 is TGTGCCAGCAGCCTAGCGGCCCAAGAGACCCAGTACTTC.

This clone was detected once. The DNA of the CDR3 is TGTGCCAGCAGTTATCGACAGGGGTATCAGCCCCAGCATTTT. It encodes CASSYRQGYQPQHF. The chain uses TRBV6-5 and TRBJ1-5; 8 positions match TRBD1. The ends lost 3 bases at V and 5 bases at J; junction bases unmatched: 3. CDR1 is MNHEY and CDR2 is SVGAGI in the germline V gene. This CDR3 comprises 14 residues.

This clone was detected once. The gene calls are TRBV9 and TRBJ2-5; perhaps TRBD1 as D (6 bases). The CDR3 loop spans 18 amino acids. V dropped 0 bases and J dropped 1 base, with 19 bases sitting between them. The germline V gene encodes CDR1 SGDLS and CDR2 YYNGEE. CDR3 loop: CASSVGSSLRQAQETQYF. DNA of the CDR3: TGTGCCAGCAGCGTAGGTAGCTCCCTTCGACAGGCCCAAGAGACCCAGTACTTC.

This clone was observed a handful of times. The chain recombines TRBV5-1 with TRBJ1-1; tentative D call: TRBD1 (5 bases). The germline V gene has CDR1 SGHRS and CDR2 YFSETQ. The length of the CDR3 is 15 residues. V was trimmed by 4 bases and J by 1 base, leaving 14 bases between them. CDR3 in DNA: TGCGCCAGCAGCATCGGTCAGGGTAGGAACACTGAAGCTTTCTTT. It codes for CASSIGQGRNTEAFF.

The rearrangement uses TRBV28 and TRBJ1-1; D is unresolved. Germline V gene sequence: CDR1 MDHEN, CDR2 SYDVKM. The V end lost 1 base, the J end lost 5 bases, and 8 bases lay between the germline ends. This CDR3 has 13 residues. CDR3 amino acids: CASSLLAETEAFF. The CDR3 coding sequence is TGTGCCAGCAGTTTATTGGCGGAAACTGAAGCTTTCTTT.

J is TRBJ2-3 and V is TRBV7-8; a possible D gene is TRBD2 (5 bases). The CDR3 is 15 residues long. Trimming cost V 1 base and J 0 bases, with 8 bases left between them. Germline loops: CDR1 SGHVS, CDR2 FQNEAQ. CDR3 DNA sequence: TGTGCCAGCAGCTTAGATCGCGGGAGCACAGATACGCAGTATTTT. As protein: CASSLDRGSTDTQYF.

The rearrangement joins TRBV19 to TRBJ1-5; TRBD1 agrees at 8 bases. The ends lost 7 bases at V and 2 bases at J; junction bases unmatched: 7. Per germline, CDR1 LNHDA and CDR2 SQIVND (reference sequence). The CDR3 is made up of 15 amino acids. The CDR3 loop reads CASTQTGVGNQPQHF. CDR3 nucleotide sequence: TGTGCCAGTACCCAGACAGGGGTTGGCAATCAGCCCCAGCATTTT.

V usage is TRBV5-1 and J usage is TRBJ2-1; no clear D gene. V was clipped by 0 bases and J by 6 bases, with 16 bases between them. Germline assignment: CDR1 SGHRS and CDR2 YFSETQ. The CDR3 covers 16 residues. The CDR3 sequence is CASSLALTLSGNEQFF. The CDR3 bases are TGCGCCAGCAGCTTGGCCCTCACCCTTAGTGGCAATGAGCAGTTCTTC. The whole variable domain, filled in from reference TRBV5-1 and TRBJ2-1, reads KAGVTQTPRYLIKTRGQQVTLSCSPISGHRSVSWYQQTPGQGLQFLFEYFSETQRNKGNFPGRFSGRQFSNSRSEMNVSTLELGDSALYLCASSLALTLSGNEQFFGPGTRLTVL.

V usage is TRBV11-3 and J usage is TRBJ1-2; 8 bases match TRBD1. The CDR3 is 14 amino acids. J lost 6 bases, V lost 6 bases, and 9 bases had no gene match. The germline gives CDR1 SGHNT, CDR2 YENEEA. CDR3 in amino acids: CASRERTGGHGYTF. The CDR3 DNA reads TGTGCCAGCAGGGAGAGAACAGGGGGGCATGGCTACACCTTC.